This T cell receptor beta chain was retrieved from a study of regulatory T cells in long-lasting Graves disease. Overall study findings and caveats: Accuracy was possibly reduced by small sample size.

The CDR3 is 15 residues long. The ends lost 7 bases at V and 0 bases at J; junction bases unmatched: 8. About this clonotype: Its antigen is unidentified.

Time point meaning: persistent/refractory GD, antithyroid drugs over 5 years with positive TRAb. RNA extracted from PBMCs served as the sequencing template. Arm-PCR of CDR3 regions with iRepertoire HTBI primers generated TCR beta libraries. TCRdb reanalysed the multiplex PCR reads using MiXCR and keeps one entry per CDR3 protein. The sample lists about 340,000 distinct CDR3 sequences, about 20% occurring once. The TCR sequence derives from a female donor with Graves disease. Source: peripheral blood mononuclear cells (PBMCs), taken when the disease was refractory, from a patient treated with antithyroid drugs. This chain joins TRBV12-3 or TRBV12-4 and TRBJ1-1, with 7 nucleotides matching TRBD1. The CDR3 DNA sequence: TGTGCCAGCACCCAGGGGGGTTGGATGAACACTGAAGCTTTCTTT. Residues: CASTQGGWMNTEAFF.